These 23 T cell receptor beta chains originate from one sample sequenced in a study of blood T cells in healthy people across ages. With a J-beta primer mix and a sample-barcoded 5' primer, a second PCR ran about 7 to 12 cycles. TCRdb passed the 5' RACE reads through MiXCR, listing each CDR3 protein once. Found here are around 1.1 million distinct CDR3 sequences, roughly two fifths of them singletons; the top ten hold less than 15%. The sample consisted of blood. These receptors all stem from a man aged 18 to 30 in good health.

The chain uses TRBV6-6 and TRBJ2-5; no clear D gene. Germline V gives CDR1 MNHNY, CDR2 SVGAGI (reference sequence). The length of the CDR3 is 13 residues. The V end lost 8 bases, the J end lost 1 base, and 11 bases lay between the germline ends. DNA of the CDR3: TGTGCCAGCTACGATCTATTCCAAGAGACCCAGTACTTC. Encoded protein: CASYDLFQETQYF.

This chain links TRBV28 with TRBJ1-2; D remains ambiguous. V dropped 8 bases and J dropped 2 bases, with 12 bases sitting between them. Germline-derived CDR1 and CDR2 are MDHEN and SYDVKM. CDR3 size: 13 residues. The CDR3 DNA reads TGTGCCAGCGTCTCAGTCCTGAACTATGGCTACACCTTC. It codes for CASVSVLNYGYTF.

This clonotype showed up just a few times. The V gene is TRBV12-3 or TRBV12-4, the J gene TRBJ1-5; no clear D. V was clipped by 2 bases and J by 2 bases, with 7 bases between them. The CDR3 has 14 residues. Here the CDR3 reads CASSLQTRNQPQHF. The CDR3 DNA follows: TGTGCCAGCAGTTTACAGACCCGCAATCAGCCCCAGCATTTT.

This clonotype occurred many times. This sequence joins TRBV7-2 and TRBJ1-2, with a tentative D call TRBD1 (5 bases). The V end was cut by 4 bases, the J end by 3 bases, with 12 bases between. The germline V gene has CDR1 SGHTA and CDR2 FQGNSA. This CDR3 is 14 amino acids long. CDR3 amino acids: CASSSRQGDYGYTF. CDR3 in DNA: TGTGCCAGCAGCTCGCGCCAGGGAGACTATGGCTACACCTTC.

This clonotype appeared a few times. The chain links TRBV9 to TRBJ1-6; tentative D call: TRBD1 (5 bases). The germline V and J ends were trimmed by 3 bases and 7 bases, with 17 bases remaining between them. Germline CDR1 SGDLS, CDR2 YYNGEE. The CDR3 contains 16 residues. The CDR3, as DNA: TGTGCCAGCAGCGAATCCGGGAAAAGGGACAATTCACCCCTCCACTTT. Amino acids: CASSESGKRDNSPLHF.

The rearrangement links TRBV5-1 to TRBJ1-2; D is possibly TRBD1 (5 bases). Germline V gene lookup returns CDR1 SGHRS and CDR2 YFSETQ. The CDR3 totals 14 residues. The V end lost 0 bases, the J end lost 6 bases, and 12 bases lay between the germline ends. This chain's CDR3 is CASSLAGEGHGYTF. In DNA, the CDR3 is TGCGCCAGCAGCTTGGCCGGGGAGGGGCATGGCTACACCTTC.

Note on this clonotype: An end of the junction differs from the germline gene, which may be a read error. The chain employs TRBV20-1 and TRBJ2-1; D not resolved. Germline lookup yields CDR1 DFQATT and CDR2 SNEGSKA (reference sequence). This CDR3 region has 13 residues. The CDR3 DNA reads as TGCAGTGCGGACGGAAACTCCTACAATCAGCAGTTCTTC. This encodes CSADGNSYNQQFF.

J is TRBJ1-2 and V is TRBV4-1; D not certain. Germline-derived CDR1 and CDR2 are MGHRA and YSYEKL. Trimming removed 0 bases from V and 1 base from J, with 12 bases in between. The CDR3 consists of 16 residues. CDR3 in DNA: TGCGCCAGCAGCCAAGAAGCCCGCCGAAGTAACTATGGCTACACCTTC. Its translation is CASSQEARRSNYGYTF.

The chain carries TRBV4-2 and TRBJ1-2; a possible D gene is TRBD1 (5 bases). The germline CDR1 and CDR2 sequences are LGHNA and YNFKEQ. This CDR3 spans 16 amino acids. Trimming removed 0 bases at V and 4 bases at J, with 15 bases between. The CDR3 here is CASSQENRQLPYGYTF. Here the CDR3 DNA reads TGTGCCAGCAGCCAAGAGAATAGACAGCTCCCCTATGGCTACACCTTC.

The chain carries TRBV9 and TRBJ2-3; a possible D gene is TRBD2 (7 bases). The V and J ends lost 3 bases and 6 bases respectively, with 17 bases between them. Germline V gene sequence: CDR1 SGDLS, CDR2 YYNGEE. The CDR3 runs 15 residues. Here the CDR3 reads CASSGGGQYSDTQYF. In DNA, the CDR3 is TGTGCCAGCAGCGGCGGGGGCCAATACTCCGATACGCAGTATTTT.

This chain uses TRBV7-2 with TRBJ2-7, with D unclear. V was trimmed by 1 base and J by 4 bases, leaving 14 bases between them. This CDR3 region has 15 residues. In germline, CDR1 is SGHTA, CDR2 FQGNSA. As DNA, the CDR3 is TGTGCCAGCAGCTTAGGACCCCTACGTGGGTACGAGCAGTACTTC. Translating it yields CASSLGPLRGYEQYF.

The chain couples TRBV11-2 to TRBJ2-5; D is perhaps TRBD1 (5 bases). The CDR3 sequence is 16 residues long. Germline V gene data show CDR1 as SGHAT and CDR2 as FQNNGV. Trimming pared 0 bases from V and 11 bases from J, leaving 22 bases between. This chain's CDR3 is CASSLDPRGWANEQYF. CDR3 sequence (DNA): TGTGCCAGCAGCTTAGATCCTAGGGGATGGGCGAATGAGCAGTACTTC. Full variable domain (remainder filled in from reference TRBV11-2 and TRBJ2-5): EAGVAQSPRYKIIEKRQSVAFWCNPISGHATLYWYQQILGQGPKLLIQFQNNGVVDDSQLPKDRFSAERLKGVDSTLKIQPAKLEDSAVYLCASSLDPRGWANEQYFGPGTRLLVL.

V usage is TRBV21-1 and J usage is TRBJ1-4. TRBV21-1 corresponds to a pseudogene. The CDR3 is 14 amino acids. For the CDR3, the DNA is TGTGCCAGGAGACAGACACCTACCATTGAAAAACTGTTTTTT. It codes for CARRQTPTIEKLFF.

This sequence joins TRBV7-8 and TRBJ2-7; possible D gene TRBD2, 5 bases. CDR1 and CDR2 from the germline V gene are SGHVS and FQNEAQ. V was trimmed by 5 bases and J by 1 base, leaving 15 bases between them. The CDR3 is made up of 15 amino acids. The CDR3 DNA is TGTGCCAGCAGCCTACTCTGGGAGAGGTCCTACGAGCAGTACTTC. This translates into CASSLLWERSYEQYF.

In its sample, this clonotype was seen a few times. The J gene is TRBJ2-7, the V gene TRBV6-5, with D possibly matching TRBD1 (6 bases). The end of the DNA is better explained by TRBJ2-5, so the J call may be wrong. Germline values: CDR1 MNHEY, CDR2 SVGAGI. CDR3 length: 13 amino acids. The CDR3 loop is CASGKQGKGTQYF. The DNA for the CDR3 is TGTGCCAGCGGAAAACAGGGTAAAGGGACCCAGTACTTC.

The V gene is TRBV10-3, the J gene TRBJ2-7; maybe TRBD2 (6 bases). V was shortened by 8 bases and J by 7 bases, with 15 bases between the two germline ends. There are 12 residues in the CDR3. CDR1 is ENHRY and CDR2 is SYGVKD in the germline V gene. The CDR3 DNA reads TGTGCCATCGGGACTTTCGGGGATGAGCAGTACTTC. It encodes CAIGTFGDEQYF.

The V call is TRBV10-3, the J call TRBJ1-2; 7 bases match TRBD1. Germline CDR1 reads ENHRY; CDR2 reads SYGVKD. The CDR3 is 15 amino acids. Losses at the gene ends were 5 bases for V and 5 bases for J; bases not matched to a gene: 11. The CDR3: CAISSTGTELYGYTF. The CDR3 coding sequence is TGTGCCATCAGTAGCACCGGGACAGAGTTATATGGCTACACCTTC.

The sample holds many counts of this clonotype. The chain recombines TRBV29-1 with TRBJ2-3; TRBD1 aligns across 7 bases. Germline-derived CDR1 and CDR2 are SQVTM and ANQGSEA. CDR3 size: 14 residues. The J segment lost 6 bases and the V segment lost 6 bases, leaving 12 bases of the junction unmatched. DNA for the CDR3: TGCAGCGTAGTTACGACAGGGCGGTTTGATACGCAGTATTTT. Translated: CSVVTTGRFDTQYF.

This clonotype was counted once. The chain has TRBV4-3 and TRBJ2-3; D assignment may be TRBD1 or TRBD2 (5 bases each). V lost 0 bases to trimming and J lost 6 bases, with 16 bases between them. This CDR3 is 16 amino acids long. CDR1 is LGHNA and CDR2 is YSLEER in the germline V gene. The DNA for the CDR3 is TGCGCCAGCAGCCAAGATAGGAGGCAGGGTAAGGATACGCAGTATTTT. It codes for CASSQDRRQGKDTQYF.

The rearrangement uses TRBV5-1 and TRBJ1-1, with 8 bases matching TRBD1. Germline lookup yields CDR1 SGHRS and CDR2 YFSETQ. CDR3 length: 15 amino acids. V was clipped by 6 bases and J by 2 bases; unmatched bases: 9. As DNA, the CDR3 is TGCGCCAGCACCTTTCGGACAGGGCCTAACACTGAAGCTTTCTTT. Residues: CASTFRTGPNTEAFF.

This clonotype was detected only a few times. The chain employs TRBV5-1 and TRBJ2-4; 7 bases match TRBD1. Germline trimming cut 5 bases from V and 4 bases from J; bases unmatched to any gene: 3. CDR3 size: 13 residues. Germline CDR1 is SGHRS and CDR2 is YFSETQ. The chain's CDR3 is CASRGTEKNIQYF. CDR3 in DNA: TGCGCCAGCAGAGGGACAGAAAAAAACATTCAGTACTTC.

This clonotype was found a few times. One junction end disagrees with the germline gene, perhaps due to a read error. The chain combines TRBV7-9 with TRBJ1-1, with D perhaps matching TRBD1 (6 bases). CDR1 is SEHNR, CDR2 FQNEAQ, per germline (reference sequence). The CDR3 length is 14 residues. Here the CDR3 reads CASSLGTQNTEAFF. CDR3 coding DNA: TGTGCCAGCAGTTTAGGGACACAGAACACTGAAGCTTTCTTT. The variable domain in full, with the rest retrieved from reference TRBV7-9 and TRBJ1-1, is DTGVSQNPRHKITKRGQNVTFRCDPISEHNRLYWYRQTLGQGPEFLTYFQNEAQLEKSRLLSDRFSAERPKGSFSTLEIQRTEQGDSAMYLCASSLGTQNTEAFFGQGTRLTVV.

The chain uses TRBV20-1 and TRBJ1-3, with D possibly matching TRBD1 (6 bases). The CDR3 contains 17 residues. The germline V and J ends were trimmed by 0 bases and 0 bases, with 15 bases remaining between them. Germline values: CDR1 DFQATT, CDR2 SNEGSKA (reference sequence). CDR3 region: CSARDLEGGHSGNTIYF. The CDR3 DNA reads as TGCAGTGCTAGAGATTTGGAGGGGGGGCACTCTGGAAACACCATATATTTT.